What follows describes a single TCR beta chain. The antigen is unknown. Distinct nucleotide sequences in the sample also encode this CDR3. This record belongs to a study of OX40 agonist ivuxolimab in advanced cancers. At the level of the study: Ivuxolimab, which is an agonistic anti-OX40 (CD134) antibody, was administered to the patients. Study-wide results and caveats: The study observed clonal expansion of CD4+ and CD8+ blood T cells by week 6 at 0.1 to 3.0 mg/kg.

The repertoire was sequenced with immunoSEQ multiplex PCR; TCRdb's copy has only in-frame clones and lacks some. In the table there are about 34,000 clones, around 80% of which are singletons. In germline, CDR1 is SGHAT, CDR2 FQNNGV. The CDR3 consists of 17 residues. J gave up 0 bases and V 1 base, and 8 bases lay outside the gene matches. Blood got drawn at baseline, again on cycle 4 day 1, and then on cycle 7 day 1. This rearrangement joins TRBV11-2 to TRBJ1-1, with TRBD1 identical over 7 bases. The material sequenced was CD4+ or CD8+ T cells sorted from blood, taken in a trial of the OX40 agonist ivuxolimab. This clonotype was obtained from an adult with an advanced solid tumor such as melanoma, head and neck, liver or kidney cancer. The CDR3 reads CASSLGTGRKMNTEAFF. In DNA, the CDR3 is TGTGCCAGCAGCTTAGGGACAGGACGAAAAATGAACACTGAAGCTTTCTTT.